This TCR beta chain was found in a study of identical twins. MiXCR was run by TCRdb on the 5' RACE reads, yielding one entry per CDR3 protein. There are hundreds of thousands of distinct CDR3 sequences in the sample; over 15% occur only once, and around 12% lies in the top ten. The germline CDR1 and CDR2 sequences are SGHAT and FQNNGV. Deletions cut 4 bases from V and 1 base from J, with 13 bases between. This CDR3 spans 15 amino acids. These sequences were also reported in another study, on T cells expressing NK-cell markers.

Sequenced material: PBMCs. This receptor was obtained from a woman in her late teens or twenties in good health. The rearrangement uses TRBV11-2 and TRBJ1-2; D is unresolved. CDR3 coding DNA: TGTGCCAGCAGCTCTGGGCCAGCCCTTAACTATGGCTACACCTTC. The encoded protein is CASSSGPALNYGYTF.